These 18 T cell receptor beta chains share one sample of origin, sequenced in a study of T cell responses to AZD1222 COVID-19 vaccine. Profiling relied on immunoSEQ multiplex PCR, and the TCRdb table lists in-frame clones only, not all of them. The sample shows around 91,000 clones, roughly 84% of them seen only once. Here the sequenced sample was peripheral blood, taken on day 0 of AZD1222 vaccination. All receptors come from an adult in good health.

The V and J genes are TRBV11-2 and TRBJ2-7; D ambiguous. The V end was cut by 1 base, the J end by 5 bases, with 12 bases between. Germline values: CDR1 SGHAT, CDR2 FQNNGV. The CDR3 has 14 residues. CDR3 DNA: TGTGCCAGCAGCTTAGTGTTTTCTACTCACGAGCAGTACTTC. This translates into CASSLVFSTHEQYF.

The V and J genes are TRBV20-1 and TRBJ1-2; D unclear. The germline V gene encodes CDR1 DFQATT and CDR2 SNEGSKA (reference sequence). The V gene lost 3 bases and the J gene lost 4 bases, with 3 bases spanning the gap. The CDR3 is made up of 10 amino acids. DNA of the CDR3: TGCAGTGCTAGTTCCTATGGCTACACCTTC. It translates to CSASSYGYTF.

The sample holds one count of this clone. The chain is built from TRBV6-2 or TRBV6-3 and TRBJ1-2; D uncertain. CDR1 is MNHEY and CDR2 is SVGEGT in the germline V gene. Trimming cost V 2 bases and J 7 bases, with 11 bases left between them. The CDR3 consists of 13 residues. The CDR3 coding sequence is TGTGCCAGCAGTTACGGCCGGGGATCTGGCTACACCTTC. Its translation: CASSYGRGSGYTF.

The V gene is TRBV10-3, the J gene TRBJ2-7; the match to TRBD2 covers 8 bases. Trimming at V came to 7 bases and at J to 0 bases, leaving 8 bases not matched to a gene. CDR3 size: 15 residues. Germline values: CDR1 ENHRY, CDR2 SYGVKD. CDR3 residues: CAITPGLESSYEQYF. The CDR3 DNA is TGTGCCATCACCCCGGGACTAGAGAGCTCCTACGAGCAGTACTTC.

This chain uses TRBV7-2 with TRBJ2-5; 8 bases line up with TRBD2. Germline V gives CDR1 SGHTA, CDR2 FQGNSA. The ends lost 3 bases at V and 5 bases at J; junction bases unmatched: 8. The CDR3 consists of 15 residues. CDR3: CASSFPLSGGETQYF. Written as DNA, the CDR3 is TGTGCCAGCAGCTTTCCTCTAAGCGGGGGTGAGACCCAGTACTTC. The full variable domain, rest sourced from reference TRBV7-2 and TRBJ2-5, is GAGVSQSPSNKVTEKGKDVELRCDPISGHTALYWYRQSLGQGLEFLIYFQGNSAPDKSGLPSDRFSAERTGGSVSTLTIQRTQQEDSAVYLCASSFPLSGGETQYFGPGTRLLVL.

The V gene is TRBV7-2, the J gene TRBJ2-4; possible D gene TRBD2, 7 bases. Per germline, CDR1 SGHTA and CDR2 FQGNSA. The V and J ends lost 5 bases and 1 base respectively, with 15 bases between them. CDR3 size: 16 residues. Written as DNA, the CDR3 is TGTGCCAGCAGCGGGGGGGCATCCGGGGCCAAAAACATTCAGTACTTC. Its protein product is CASSGGASGAKNIQYF. The full variable domain, its missing parts supplied by reference TRBV7-2 and TRBJ2-4, is GAGVSQSPSNKVTEKGKDVELRCDPISGHTALYWYRQSLGQGLEFLIYFQGNSAPDKSGLPSDRFSAERTGGSVSTLTIQRTQQEDSAVYLCASSGGASGAKNIQYFGAGTRLSVL.

The rearrangement uses TRBV2 and TRBJ2-7, with D possibly TRBD2 on 6 matching bases. Germline CDR1 and CDR2: SNHLY and FYNNEI. V was trimmed by 6 bases and J by 3 bases, leaving 18 bases between them. CDR3 length: 15 residues. The CDR3, as DNA: TGTGCCAGCAGCAAAGGGGAGTTGGGAGGCTACGAGCAGTACTTC. Its protein product is CASSKGELGGYEQYF.

This chain joins TRBV29-1 and TRBJ2-7; tentatively, D is TRBD1 (6 bases). The CDR3 consists of 12 residues. Germline V gene data show CDR1 as SQVTM and CDR2 as ANQGSEA. Trimming removed 6 bases at V and 7 bases at J, with 16 bases between. CDR3 nucleotides: TGCAGCGTCAGACTCACAGGGCAAGAGCAGTACTTC. It translates to CSVRLTGQEQYF.

The V gene is TRBV29-1, the J gene TRBJ2-1; D gene unclear. Trimming left V 3 bases short and J 12 bases short, with 15 bases between. The CDR3 has 12 residues. Germline V gives CDR1 SQVTM, CDR2 ANQGSEA. The CDR3 bases are TGCAGCGTTGATGATATCCCCCCGCGGCAGTTCTTC. Its translation: CSVDDIPPRQFF.

This clone has only a few counts. This chain links TRBV6-2 or TRBV6-3 with TRBJ1-1; D is uncertain. V shed 6 bases and J shed 3 bases, with 8 bases lying between them. The CDR3 is 12 amino acids. Germline assignment: CDR1 MNHEY and CDR2 SVGEGT. The CDR3 DNA reads as TGTGCCAGCAGCCCACAGTACACTGAAGCTTTCTTT. It is translated as CASSPQYTEAFF.

The gene calls are TRBV24-1 and TRBJ2-6; D gene ambiguous. Germline values: CDR1 KGHDR, CDR2 SFDVKD. The CDR3 is made up of 17 amino acids. Trimming pared 3 bases from V and 1 base from J, leaving 12 bases between. The CDR3 DNA is TGTGCCACCAGTGATCCCCAGGCGAATTCTGGGGCCAACGTCCTGACTTTC. It encodes CATSDPQANSGANVLTF.

The chain employs TRBV5-5 and TRBJ2-1, with 11 bases fitting TRBD2. CDR1 is SGHKS and CDR2 is YYEKEE in the germline V gene (reference sequence). CDR3 size: 17 residues. Trimming cost V 3 bases and J 6 bases; bases outside gene matches: 11. The CDR3 loop is CASSSTGTSGRGNEQFF. CDR3 DNA: TGTGCCAGCAGCTCAACAGGTACTAGCGGGAGAGGCAATGAGCAGTTCTTC. Full variable domain (rest looked up from reference TRBV5-5 and TRBJ2-1): DAGVTQSPTHLIKTRGQQVTLRCSPISGHKSVSWYQQVLGQGPQFIFQYYEKEERGRGNFPDRFSARQFPNYSSELNVNALLLGDSALYLCASSSTGTSGRGNEQFFGPGTRLTVL.

The rearrangement links TRBV19 to TRBJ2-1; 7 bases are shared with TRBD2. With 6 bases clipped from V and 8 bases from J, the junction kept 19 bases outside the gene matches. The CDR3 spans 17 residues. Germline V gives CDR1 LNHDA, CDR2 SQIVND (reference sequence). The CDR3 nucleotides read TGTGCCAGTAGCAACCCCCGGCCGGCGGGAGTCAGGTATGAGCAGTTCTTC. Its translation: CASSNPRPAGVRYEQFF.

This sequence joins TRBV28 and TRBJ1-2; TRBD1 matches 10 bases. The CDR3 is made up of 17 amino acids. Germline V gives CDR1 MDHEN, CDR2 SYDVKM. V was clipped by 5 bases and J by 4 bases; unmatched bases: 13. As DNA, the CDR3 is TGTGCCAGCAGTCCCTTCGGGTCGACAGGGGGCTCCTATGGCTACACCTTC. Residues: CASSPFGSTGGSYGYTF.

The chain links TRBV16 to TRBJ1-6; a possible D gene is TRBD1 (5 bases). This CDR3 is built from 13 residues. Per the germline V gene, CDR1 is KGHSY and CDR2 is FQNENV. Trimming shortened V by 4 bases and J by 13 bases, and 14 bases separated the two germline ends. The CDR3 loop reads CASSPHPREPLHF. In DNA form, the CDR3 reads TGTGCCAGCAGCCCACACCCCAGGGAGCCCCTCCACTTT. Combining the CDR3 with reference TRBV16 and TRBJ1-6 gives the whole variable domain GEEVAQTPKHLVRGEGQKAKLYCAPIKGHSYVFWYQQVLKNEFKFLISFQNENVFDETGMPKERFSAKCLPNSPCSLEIQATKLEDSAVYFCASSPHPREPLHFGNGTRLTVT.

This chain links TRBV7-9 with TRBJ2-1, with 8 bases that match TRBD2. The length of the CDR3 is 18 residues. With V trimmed by 3 bases and J by 10 bases, 20 bases remained unmatched. Germline V gives CDR1 SEHNR, CDR2 FQNEAQ (reference sequence). CDR3: CASSFGGVSGSSLWEQFF. CDR3 DNA sequence: TGTGCCAGCAGCTTCGGGGGTGTGAGCGGGAGCTCCCTTTGGGAGCAGTTCTTC.

The chain links TRBV2 to TRBJ1-2; TRBD1 matches 9 bases. CDR3 length: 13 amino acids. The germline gives CDR1 SNHLY, CDR2 FYNNEI. V trimming: 6 bases; J trimming: 8 bases; junction bases outside the gene matches: 7. CDR3 region: CASRLGTGQGYTF. CDR3 coding DNA: TGTGCCAGCAGACTGGGGACAGGGCAAGGCTACACCTTC. The complete variable domain, with remaining parts taken from reference TRBV2 and TRBJ1-2, reads EPEVTQTPSHQVTQMGQEVILRCVPISNHLYFYWYRQILGQKVEFLVSFYNNEISEKSEIFDDQFSVERPDGSNFTLKIRSTKLEDSAMYFCASRLGTGQGYTFGSGTRLTVV.

This chain uses TRBV5-1 with TRBJ2-7; TRBD1 agrees at 9 bases. Germline V gene sequence: CDR1 SGHRS, CDR2 YFSETQ. CDR3 size: 13 residues. V lost 7 bases and J lost 4; bases outside the gene matches: 6. The CDR3 here is CASGTGGKYEQYF. The CDR3 nucleotides are TGCGCCAGCGGAACAGGGGGCAAGTACGAGCAGTACTTC.